The 27 T cell receptor beta chains below all came from one sample that was sequenced in a study of cytotoxic CD8 clonotypes in ibrutinib-treated CLL. Profiling relied on immunoSEQ multiplex PCR, and the TCRdb table lists in-frame clones only, not all of them. This sample yields some 150,000 clones, of which around 81% are seen a single time; 7.5% to 8% belongs to the top ten. The source was PBMCs, collected after 36 months of ibrutinib treatment. Every receptor here comes from a human donor with chronic lymphocytic leukemia.

The V call is TRBV4-1, the J call TRBJ2-3; D unresolved. With 0 bases removed from V and 1 base from J, the gap between germline ends came to 5 bases. Germline CDR1 reads MGHRA; CDR2 reads YSYEKL. This CDR3 region has 14 residues. The CDR3 nucleotides are TGCGCCAGCAGCCAAGAGCAAGGCACAGATACGCAGTATTTT. Protein: CASSQEQGTDTQYF.

This clone was detected many times. Here the CDR3 reads CASSLTHGNQPQHF. CDR3 nucleotide sequence: TGTGCCAGCAGCTTGACCCATGGCAATCAGCCCCAGCATTTT. The genes are TRBV5-6 and TRBJ1-5; the D is unclear. CDR3 length equals 14 residues. Per the germline V gene, CDR1 is SGHDT and CDR2 is YYEEEE. Trimming left V 1 base short and J 2 bases short, with 7 bases between.

This clone came up once. The chain carries TRBV18 and TRBJ1-4; the D is unclear. The CDR3 has 13 residues. Trimming removed 6 bases from V and 7 bases from J, with 12 bases in between. Germline CDR1 is KGHSH and CDR2 is LQKENI. The CDR3 protein is CASSRSQVEKLFF. CDR3 bases: TGTGCCAGCTCCCGGAGCCAGGTTGAAAAACTGTTTTTT.

V usage is TRBV19 and J usage is TRBJ1-1, with 7 bases that match TRBD1. J gave up 0 bases and V 3 bases, and 7 bases lay outside the gene matches. The CDR3 is made up of 16 amino acids. The germline V gene encodes CDR1 LNHDA and CDR2 SQIVND (reference sequence). The CDR3 nucleotides read TGTGCCAGTAGTATCCCCTCCGGGACAGTGAACACTGAAGCTTTCTTT. It codes for CASSIPSGTVNTEAFF.

V is TRBV6-5 and J is TRBJ1-4; 10 bases map to TRBD1. The germline CDR1 and CDR2 sequences are MNHEY and SVGAGI. This CDR3 comprises 14 residues. J gave up 8 bases and V 8 bases, and 8 bases lay outside the gene matches. In DNA form, the CDR3 reads TGTGCCAGCGCTGGATGGGACAGGGGCGAAAAACTGTTTTTT. Protein sequence: CASAGWDRGEKLFF.

The V and J genes are TRBV5-6 and TRBJ2-1; a possible D gene is TRBD2 (6 bases). The CDR3 has 14 amino acids. V was cut by 2 bases and J by 4 bases, with 10 bases left in between. Germline V gives CDR1 SGHDT, CDR2 YYEEEE. CDR3 sequence: CASSLGGDYNEQFF. In DNA, the CDR3 is TGTGCCAGCAGCTTAGGAGGGGATTACAATGAGCAGTTCTTC.

The CDR3 nucleotides are TGTGCCAGCAGCTTAAGAAACGGAAATGAAAAACTGTTTTTT. This translates into CASSLRNGNEKLFF. The chain employs TRBV7-2 and TRBJ1-4; D uncertain. The CDR3 is 14 amino acids. The germline V gene has CDR1 SGHTA and CDR2 FQGNSA. V was clipped by 2 bases and J by 5 bases, with 9 bases between them.

The J gene is TRBJ1-1, the V gene TRBV18; weak D call: TRBD1 (5 bases). Trimming stripped 3 bases from V and 7 bases from J, with 18 bases between. CDR1 KGHSH and CDR2 LQKENI come from the germline V gene. The CDR3 contains 15 residues. For the CDR3, the DNA is TGTGCCAGCTCACCTGTGTGGGGACGGTCCCATGAAGCTTTCTTT. Encoded protein: CASSPVWGRSHEAFF. Drawing the rest from reference TRBV18 and TRBJ1-1, the complete variable domain is NAGVMQNPRHLVRRRGQEARLRCSPMKGHSHVYWYRQLPEEGLKFMVYLQKENIIDESGMPKERFSAEFPKEGPSILRIQQVVRGDSAAYFCASSPVWGRSHEAFFGQGTRLTVV.

The table lists this clone with a count of one. The chain has TRBV11-3 and TRBJ2-3; a possible D gene is TRBD1 (6 bases). Germline CDR1 and CDR2: SGHNT and YENEEA. The CDR3 totals 15 residues. V lost 2 bases and J lost 4, with 13 bases in between. The CDR3 DNA follows: TGTGCCAGCAGCTTACTCAGGGGAACCTCAGATACGCAGTATTTT. This sequence encodes CASSLLRGTSDTQYF.

This clone appeared once. The chain uses TRBV5-1 and TRBJ2-3; 8 bases match TRBD1. Germline trimming cut 2 bases from V and 7 bases from J; bases unmatched to any gene: 6. Germline assignment: CDR1 SGHRS and CDR2 YFSETQ. The CDR3 totals 14 residues. CDR3 residues: CASSFSGQDYTQYF. CDR3 DNA sequence: TGCGCCAGCAGCTTTTCGGGACAGGACTATACGCAGTATTTT.

The CDR3 DNA follows: TGTGCCAGCAGTTTTTCCCTAGCGGGAACGTCCTACGAGCAGTACTTC. Translating it yields CASSFSLAGTSYEQYF. The rearrangement joins TRBV6-5 to TRBJ2-7; 9 bases fit TRBD2. V lost 4 bases and J lost 1; bases outside the gene matches: 8. The CDR3 contains 16 residues. Germline V gene data show CDR1 as MNHEY and CDR2 as SVGAGI.

This chain links TRBV29-1 with TRBJ1-1, with TRBD1 identical over 7 bases. This CDR3 has 14 residues. Per the germline V gene, CDR1 is SQVTM and CDR2 is ANQGSEA. With V trimmed by 1 base and J by 7 bases, 9 bases remained unmatched. CDR3 in amino acids: CSVEARTGRFEAFF. CDR3 nucleotides: TGCAGCGTTGAAGCTAGGACAGGACGCTTTGAAGCTTTCTTT. The variable domain in full, with the rest retrieved from reference TRBV29-1 and TRBJ1-1, is SAVISQKPSRDICQRGTSLTIQCQVDSQVTMMFWYRQQPGQSLTLIATANQGSEATYESGFVIDKFPISRPNLTFSTLTVSNMSPEDSSIYLCSVEARTGRFEAFFGQGTRLTVV.

The rearrangement links TRBV9 to TRBJ2-1; TRBD2 might be the D (6 bases). The CDR3 is 14 amino acids. Germline-derived CDR1 and CDR2 are SGDLS and YYNGEE. V lost 0 bases and J 4 bases, leaving 8 bases between the germline ends. CDR3 sequence reads: CASSVELAYNEQFF. In nucleotides, the CDR3 is TGTGCCAGCAGCGTAGAACTAGCTTACAATGAGCAGTTCTTC.

The chain joins TRBV6-1 to TRBJ2-1; 7 positions match TRBD2. This CDR3 has 13 amino acids. CDR1 and CDR2 from the germline V gene are MNHNS and SASEGT. V was pared by 8 bases and J by 5 bases, with 6 bases of the junction left unmatched. This CDR3 reads CASSERDDNEQFF. DNA for the CDR3: TGTGCCAGCTCGGAGCGGGACGACAATGAGCAGTTCTTC.

This clone was observed a few times. This chain's CDR3 is CASSPDSTNQPQHF. The CDR3 nucleotides are TGCGCCAGCAGCCCAGACAGTACCAATCAGCCCCAGCATTTT. The chain recombines TRBV5-1 with TRBJ1-5, with a tentative D call TRBD1 (5 bases). CDR1 is SGHRS and CDR2 is YFSETQ in the germline V gene. The CDR3 length is 14 residues. With 4 bases removed from V and 3 bases from J, the gap between germline ends came to 11 bases.

V is TRBV5-8 and J is TRBJ1-2; no clear D gene. CDR3 length: 14 amino acids. Germline V lookup: CDR1 SGHTS, CDR2 YDEGEE. Trimming pared 1 base from V and 2 bases from J, leaving 9 bases between. CDR3 nucleotides: TGTGCCAGCAGCTTGCTACGGGGAAACTATGGCTACACCTTC. It yields the protein CASSLLRGNYGYTF.

The V gene is TRBV5-1, the J gene TRBJ1-1; D is unresolved. There are 13 residues in the CDR3. V was clipped by 6 bases and J by 4 bases, with 13 bases between them. Germline V lookup: CDR1 SGHRS, CDR2 YFSETQ. This chain's CDR3 is CASTPGRGTEAFF. The CDR3 coding sequence is TGCGCCAGCACCCCTGGGCGGGGCACTGAAGCTTTCTTT.

The rearrangement joins TRBV30 to TRBJ2-7; no reliable D call. The CDR3 spans 16 residues. Germline values: CDR1 GTSNPN, CDR2 SVGIG (reference sequence). The V end was cut by 2 bases, the J end by 2 bases, with 19 bases between. The CDR3 sequence is CAWSLDRRSNAYEQYF. The CDR3 nucleotides are TGTGCCTGGAGTCTGGACCGGCGAAGCAACGCCTACGAGCAGTACTTC.

The rearrangement joins TRBV18 to TRBJ2-3; possibly TRBD2 for D (6 bases). The V gene's germline CDR1 is KGHSH and CDR2 LQKENI. V shed 0 bases and J shed 1 base, with 11 bases lying between them. The length of the CDR3 is 16 residues. CDR3 nucleotide sequence: TGTGCCAGCTCACCACCCAGACTAGGGGGCACAGATACGCAGTATTTT. It yields the protein CASSPPRLGGTDTQYF.

The chain joins TRBV4-1 to TRBJ1-5, with D possibly being TRBD1 (6 bases). CDR3 length: 14 residues. Trimming removed 0 bases from V and 5 bases from J, with 8 bases in between. Germline V gene data show CDR1 as MGHRA and CDR2 as YSYEKL. The CDR3 DNA sequence: TGCGCCAGCAGCCAAGAAACAGGGTATCAGCCCCAGCATTTT. It codes for CASSQETGYQPQHF.

V is TRBV5-1 and J is TRBJ2-5; TRBD1 aligns across 7 bases. CDR1 and CDR2 (germline): SGHRS, YFSETQ. V shed 2 bases and J 5 bases; nucleotides not matched to a gene: 6. This CDR3 comprises 14 residues. CDR3 sequence: CASSLGQVEETQYF. In DNA form, the CDR3 reads TGCGCCAGCAGCTTAGGACAGGTCGAGGAGACCCAGTACTTC.

The rearrangement uses TRBV10-2 and TRBJ2-1; 8 bases are a match to TRBD2. V gave up 6 bases and J gave up 4 bases; unmatched junction bases: 8. CDR3 length equals 15 residues. CDR1 WSHSY and CDR2 SAAADI come from the germline V gene. As DNA, the CDR3 is TGCGCCAGCAGGCCAATGCGGGGGGTTTACAATGAGCAGTTCTTC. Encoded protein: CASRPMRGVYNEQFF.

V usage is TRBV6-1 and J usage is TRBJ1-4; D is undetermined. Germline values: CDR1 MNHNS, CDR2 SASEGT. CDR3 length: 14 amino acids. V was clipped by 4 bases and J by 6 bases, with 12 bases between them. CDR3 sequence: CASSVNGRDEKLFF. The DNA for the CDR3 is TGTGCCAGCAGTGTCAATGGGAGAGATGAAAAACTGTTTTTT.

This sequence joins TRBV25-1 and TRBJ2-7, with 8 bases aligning to TRBD1. The germline CDR1 and CDR2 sequences are MGHDK and SYGVNS. The CDR3 length is 16 residues. The V and J ends lost 3 bases and 4 bases, in that order; junction bases with no gene match: 11. In DNA form, the CDR3 reads TGTGCCAGCAGTGATCAACCGGGACAGGAGAAATACGAGCAGTACTTC. Its translation is CASSDQPGQEKYEQYF.

The gene calls are TRBV6-1 and TRBJ1-4; D might be TRBD1 (6 bases). The germline gives CDR1 MNHNS, CDR2 SASEGT. The length of the CDR3 is 13 residues. The germline V and J ends were trimmed by 1 base and 8 bases, with 8 bases remaining between them. The CDR3 region has the DNA TGTGCCAGCAGTGAAGGGGGGCTCGAAAAACTGTTTTTT. Its translation: CASSEGGLEKLFF.

The CDR3 nucleotides are TGTGCCACCAGCCTAGGGAGCACAGATACGCAGTATTTT. Protein: CATSLGSTDTQYF. This sequence joins TRBV15 and TRBJ2-3; D is undetermined. This CDR3 is 13 amino acids long. Trimming took 5 bases from V and 0 from J, leaving 6 bases between them. CDR1 is LNHNV and CDR2 is YYDKDF in the germline V gene (reference sequence).

The chain combines TRBV2 with TRBJ2-1, with D perhaps TRBD2 (5 bases). The V end was cut by 6 bases, the J end by 8 bases, with 20 bases between. CDR3 length: 15 residues. Germline V gene lookup returns CDR1 SNHLY and CDR2 FYNNEI. The CDR3 loop is CASRLLDFSYYEQFF. Here the CDR3 DNA reads TGTGCCAGCAGGTTGTTGGACTTCTCTTACTATGAGCAGTTCTTC.